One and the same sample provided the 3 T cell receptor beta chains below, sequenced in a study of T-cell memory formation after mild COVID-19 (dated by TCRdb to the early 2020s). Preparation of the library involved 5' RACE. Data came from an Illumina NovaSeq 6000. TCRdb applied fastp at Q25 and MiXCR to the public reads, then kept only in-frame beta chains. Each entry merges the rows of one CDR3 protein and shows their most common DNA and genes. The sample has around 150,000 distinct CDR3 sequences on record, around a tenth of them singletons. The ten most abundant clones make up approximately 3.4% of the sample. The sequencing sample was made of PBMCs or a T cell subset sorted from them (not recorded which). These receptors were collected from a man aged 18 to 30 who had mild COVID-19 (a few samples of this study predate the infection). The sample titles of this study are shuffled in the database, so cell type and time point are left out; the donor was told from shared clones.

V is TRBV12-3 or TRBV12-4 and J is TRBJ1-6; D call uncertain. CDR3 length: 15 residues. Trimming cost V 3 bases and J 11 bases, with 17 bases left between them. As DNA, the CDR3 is TGTGCCAGCAGTTTTCGCCTGGCGGGGTTAACACCCCTCCACTTT. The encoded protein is CASSFRLAGLTPLHF.

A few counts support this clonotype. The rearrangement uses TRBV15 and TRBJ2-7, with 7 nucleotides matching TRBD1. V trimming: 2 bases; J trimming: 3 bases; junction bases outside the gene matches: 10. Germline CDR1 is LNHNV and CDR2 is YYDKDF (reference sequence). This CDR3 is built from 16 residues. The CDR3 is CATSRRATGDLYEQYV. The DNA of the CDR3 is TGTGCCACCAGCAGAAGGGCCACAGGGGACCTCTACGAGCAGTACGTC.

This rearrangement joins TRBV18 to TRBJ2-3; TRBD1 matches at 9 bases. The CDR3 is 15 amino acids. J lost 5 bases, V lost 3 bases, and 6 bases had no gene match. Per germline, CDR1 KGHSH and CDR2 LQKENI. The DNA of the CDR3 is TGTGCCAGCTCACCGGGACAGGGTACTGGAGATACGCAGTATTTT. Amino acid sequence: CASSPGQGTGDTQYF.